This is a list of T cell receptor beta chains from one sample in a study of blood T cell repertoires in COVID-19. Produced via immunoSEQ multiplex PCR; TCRdb's table is partial and in-frame only. The repertoire includes about 63,000 clones, 65% to 80% of them detected once, and roughly a third sits in the top ten. Material for sequencing was peripheral blood. These receptor sequences come from a human donor in a cohort sampled during active COVID-19. CDR3s include the opening cysteine and the closing phenylalanine or tryptophan. D genes are given only for firm matches. A row's size may be missing; if present it is once, few, many or a size class.

clone_size	v_call	j_call	d_call	cdr3_nt	cdr3_aa
-	TRBV28	TRBJ1-2	TRBD1	TGTGCCAGCAGTTCGGACAGGGCTGGGTATGGCTACACCTTC	CASSSDRAGYGYTF
-	TRBV29-1	TRBJ2-7	TRBD2	TGCAGCGCCTCTAGCGGTACCTACGAGCAGTACTTC	CSASSGTYEQYF
-	TRBV20-1	TRBJ2-7	-	TGCAGTGCTCCCGGGAACGAGCAGTACTTC	CSAPGNEQYF
-	TRBV7-9	TRBJ1-5	-	TGTGCCAGCAGCACCGGGACCCGGGGAGGGCCCCAGCATTTT	CASSTGTRGGPQHF
-	TRBV6-2/TRBV6-3	TRBJ2-7	TRBD2	TGTGCCAGCAGTTTCCCCCTTAGCGGGAGCCCCTACGAGCAGTACTTC	CASSFPLSGSPYEQYF
-	TRBV30	TRBJ1-2	-	TGTGCCTGGAGCGCCGGGGAATTGAGCGGCTACACCTTC	CAWSAGELSGYTF
-	TRBV7-2	TRBJ1-1	-	TGTGCCAGCAGCCAGAACACTGAAGCTTTCTTT	CASSQNTEAFF
-	TRBV30	TRBJ1-1	-	TGTGCCTGGAGTGTACAGGGGAACACTGAAGCTTTCTTT	CAWSVQGNTEAFF
-	TRBV7-2	TRBJ2-7	-	TGTGCCAGCAGCTTGCAGAAACAGACCGAGCAGTACTTC	CASSLQKQTEQYF
-	TRBV18	TRBJ2-3	TRBD2	TGTGCCAGCTCACCAGAGACTAGCTACTCTAGCACAGATACGCAGTATTTT	CASSPETSYSSTDTQYF
few	TRBV5-1	TRBJ1-2	TRBD1	TGCGCCAGCAGCGACGGGACAGGGGGTTCCTATGGCTACACCTTC	CASSDGTGGSYGYTF